This is a list of T cell receptor beta chains from one sample in a study of blood T cell repertoires in COVID-19. Measured with immunoSEQ multiplex PCR; TCRdb has only the in-frame clones, and not every one. The sample carries tens of thousands of clones, approximately 90% recorded once. Material: peripheral blood. The source is a woman aged 60-70 years with COVID-19, enrolled during active disease. CDR3s include the opening cysteine and the closing phenylalanine or tryptophan. A D gene is named only where the DNA matches it firmly. Clone size is stated in some rows and not others, as once, few, many or a class when expanded.

J	V	length	size	D	DNA	CDR3
TRBJ2-1	TRBV27	13	-	-	TGTGCCAGCAGTTCGTACAGGGTCAATGAGCAGTTCTTC	CASSSYRVNEQFF
TRBJ1-3	TRBV12-3/TRBV12-4	11	-	-	TGTGCCAGCAGTTTCGGTAGCACCATATATTTT	CASSFGSTIYF
TRBJ2-1	TRBV10-2	16	-	TRBD2	TGCGCCAGCAGTCTAGCGGGAAACTTACAATTAAGCGAGCAGTTCTTC	CASSLAGNLQLSEQFF
TRBJ1-2	TRBV5-6	13	-	-	TGTGCCAGCAGCCCGGGATTTCGCTATGGCTACACCTTC	CASSPGFRYGYTF
TRBJ2-5	TRBV7-2	19	few	TRBD2	TGTGCCAGCAGCGCCACGGGGGGGGGACCCCTTTGGGGCCAAGAGACCCAGTACTTC	CASSATGGGPLWGQETQYF
TRBJ2-7	TRBV4-1	13	-	-	TGCGCCAGCAGCCAAGAAAATTCATACGAGCAGTACTTC	CASSQENSYEQYF
TRBJ1-5	TRBV27	13	-	-	TGTGCCAGCAGTTTAGGAGTAGCTCAGCCCCAGCATTTT	CASSLGVAQPQHF
TRBJ2-7	TRBV11-3	15	-	-	TGTGCCAGCAGCCCCCCCGGGACAAGGTTCTACGAGCAGTACTTC	CASSPPGTRFYEQYF
TRBJ1-2	TRBV30	13	-	-	TGTGCCTGGAGTCTTGAACGGTTTTATGGCTACACCTTC	CAWSLERFYGYTF
TRBJ1-1	TRBV7-9	14	medium-sized	-	TGTGCCAGCAGCTCAGGGCCGATGAACACTGAAGCTTTCTTT	CASSSGPMNTEAFF
TRBJ2-2	TRBV10-3	18	few	TRBD1	TGTGCCATCAGTGAGGGGGACAGGGGGGCATCTAACACCGGGGAGCTGTTTTTT	CAISEGDRGASNTGELFF
TRBJ1-6	TRBV27	18	-	TRBD1	TGTGCCAGCAGTTTGGGCGAGTGGGACAGGGGGCTGAGGTCACCCCTCCACTTT	CASSLGEWDRGLRSPLHF
TRBJ1-1	TRBV10-3	13	-	TRBD1	TGTGCCATCAGTGAGGCAGGGGGGACTGAAGCTTTCTTT	CAISEAGGTEAFF
TRBJ2-1	TRBV6-5	15	once	TRBD2	TGTGCCAGCAGTTTGAGCGGGAGGGCCCACAATGAGCAGTTCTTC	CASSLSGRAHNEQFF
TRBJ2-2	TRBV19	16	-	TRBD2	TGTGCCAGTAGTATAGCTAGCGGAGGTGGCCCCGGGGAGCTGTTTTTT	CASSIASGGGPGELFF
TRBJ2-3	TRBV5-1	12	-	-	TGCGCCAGCAACCAGGGGGGAGATACGCAGTATTTT	CASNQGGDTQYF
TRBJ1-2	TRBV16	19	-	-	TGTGCCAGCAGCCAATCGATAGTCGGCGGATCCCTGACTAACTATGGCTACACCTTC	CASSQSIVGGSLTNYGYTF
TRBJ2-1	TRBV9	20	-	TRBD2	TGTGCCAGCAGCGTAGAGGGACTAGCGGGAGTAGGGAGCTCCTACAATGAGCAGTTCTTC	CASSVEGLAGVGSSYNEQFF
TRBJ2-1	TRBV7-9	15	-	TRBD2	TGTGCCAGCAGCTTAGGCGAGGCGGGAGTGTATGAGCAGTTCTTC	CASSLGEAGVYEQFF
TRBJ2-2	TRBV5-1	14	-	-	TGCGCCAGCACCATGACAGCGAACACCGGGGAGCTGTTTTTT	CASTMTANTGELFF
TRBJ2-2	TRBV2	13	once	-	TGTGCCAGCATCGAGATAGTCACCGGGGAGCTGTTTTTT	CASIEIVTGELFF
TRBJ2-7	TRBV28	14	-	TRBD1	TGTGCCAGCAGTTTATGGACAGGGTCTGGCGAGCAGTACTTC	CASSLWTGSGEQYF
TRBJ1-4	TRBV28	15	-	TRBD1	TGTGCCAGCAGTTCAGGGGGCTCAACTAATGAAAAACTGTTTTTT	CASSSGGSTNEKLFF
TRBJ2-7	TRBV19	12	-	TRBD1	TGTGCCAGTAGCAGACAGGGGTACGAGCAGTACTTC	CASSRQGYEQYF
TRBJ1-2	TRBV5-6	15	-	TRBD1	TGTGCCAGCAGCCTCACGACAGGGACTAACTATGGCTACACCTTC	CASSLTTGTNYGYTF
TRBJ2-1	TRBV11-3	15	-	TRBD1	TGTGCCAGCAGCCAGGGAAACAGGGGGTCGGTACTGCAGTTCTTC	CASSQGNRGSVLQFF
TRBJ1-3	TRBV6-6	18	-	TRBD1	TGTGCCAGCAGTCATATCCGCCCGGACAGGCCCTCTGGAAACACCATATATTTT	CASSHIRPDRPSGNTIYF
TRBJ1-3	TRBV6-6	14	-	-	TGTGCCAGCAGTCCCGACAGAAACCGAAACACCATATATTTT	CASSPDRNRNTIYF
TRBJ2-1	TRBV29-1	17	once	TRBD2	TGCAGCGTTGAAGACTTCTGGGTGCGGGAGCGTAAGAATGAGCAGTTCTTC	CSVEDFWVRERKNEQFF
TRBJ1-1	TRBV9	14	-	-	TGTGCCAGCAGCTCAGGTAGTAGTAACACTGAAGCTTTCTTT	CASSSGSSNTEAFF
TRBJ1-6	TRBV18	16	-	TRBD1	TGTGCCAGCTCACCATACGGACAGGTTGAGAATTCACCCCTCCACTTT	CASSPYGQVENSPLHF
TRBJ1-2	TRBV2	14	-	-	TGTGCCAGCAGCCCAACCGGGACAACCTATGGCTACACCTTC	CASSPTGTTYGYTF
TRBJ2-1	TRBV6-5	16	-	TRBD2	TGTGCCAGCAGTTACAAGCGGGAGGTAGGATACAATGAGCAGTTCTTC	CASSYKREVGYNEQFF
TRBJ2-1	TRBV28	15	once	-	TGTGCCAGCAGTTTTAATCTAGTTGGTACCAATGAGCAGTTCTTC	CASSFNLVGTNEQFF
TRBJ2-7	TRBV21-1	19	-	-	TGTGCCAGCAGCAAGAAAGCCGGGACTAGCGGGAGGTCCTCCTACGAGCAGTACTTC	CASSKKAGTSGRSSYEQYF
TRBJ2-3	TRBV7-9	15	-	-	TGTGCCAGCAGCTTAGCAGGGGCGGGAACAGATACGCAGTATTTT	CASSLAGAGTDTQYF
TRBJ2-3	TRBV3-1/TRBV3-2	12	once	-	TGTGCCAGCAGCCCCCTAGGAGATACGCAGTATTTT	CASSPLGDTQYF
TRBJ1-5	TRBV19	15	-	TRBD1	TGTGCCAGTAAATCCGGGACAGTATCAAATCAGCCCCAGCATTTT	CASKSGTVSNQPQHF
TRBJ1-2	TRBV9	15	-	-	TGTGCCAGCAGCGTACGAGGACCATGGCAGGGTGGCTACACCTTC	CASSVRGPWQGGYTF
TRBJ2-1	TRBV6-5	15	-	-	TGTGCCAGCAGTTTAATGGCGGTATCCTACAATGAGCAGTTCTTC	CASSLMAVSYNEQFF
TRBJ2-5	TRBV11-2	15	-	-	TGTGCCAGCAGCTTAGTTGTAGCGCGGCGAGAGACCCAGTACTTC	CASSLVVARRETQYF
TRBJ1-5	TRBV19	17	-	TRBD1	TGTGCCAGTAGGCGGGGACAGGGAGGGGTTAGGGATCAGCCCCAGCATTTT	CASRRGQGGVRDQPQHF